This T cell receptor beta chain was profiled in a study of CD8+CD57+ T cells in acquired aplastic anemia. The wider study: DNA from sorted CD4+ and CD8+ cells averaged roughly 3.4 ug.

The CDR3 has 12 residues. Trimming removed 0 bases from V and 12 bases from J, with 11 bases in between. CDR1 is LNHNV, CDR2 YYDKDF, per germline (reference sequence). TCR beta VDJ and CDR3 profiles were obtained from a genomic DNA template. TCRdb re-called the reads through MiXCR, storing one row per CDR3 protein. This sample has tens of thousands of distinct CDR3 sequences, with roughly 63% found just once. Sequencing involved patients with CD8+CD57+ cell expansion previously shown by flow cytometry. This TCR derives from a human donor with aplastic anemia. What was sequenced was sorted CD4+, CD8+, or CD8+CD57+ T cells (not recorded which) from PBMCs. The rearrangement joins TRBV15 to TRBJ1-1, with D possibly being TRBD1 (5 bases). The CDR3 reads CATSREGQETFF. The CDR3 bases are TGTGCCACCAGCAGAGAGGGGCAGGAAACTTTCTTT.